The entry that follows covers one T cell receptor beta chain sequence. The source of the sample is a study of blood T cell repertoires in COVID-19. Study details: The United States, Italy and Spain supplied acute and convalescent COVID-19 samples. PBMCs, B-cell-depleted T cells, or T cells were the source of the cDNA or gDNA that made up the material.

As handled by the study authors: Reference gene primer amplification in the assay estimated nucleated cell counts. Profiling relied on immunoSEQ multiplex PCR, and the TCRdb table lists in-frame clones only, not all of them. D and trimming come from the DNA, and the V and J calls and clone size come from that table. This sample carries about 250,000 clones, about 80% of them seen once, and the ten largest clones take about 8.1%. Germline CDR1 is SGHRS and CDR2 is YFSETQ. The CDR3 spans 15 residues. V shed 4 bases and J 8 bases; nucleotides not matched to a gene: 7. The sequenced sample was peripheral blood. The TCR was taken from a man at least 80 years old with acute or convalescent COVID-19. This sequence joins TRBV5-1 and TRBJ2-4, with 12 bases identical to TRBD1. CDR3 sequence: CASSIGTGGEHIQYF. The CDR3 nucleotides are TGCGCCAGCAGCATCGGGACAGGGGGCGAGCACATTCAGTACTTC.